Listed below are T cell receptor beta chains from one sample, sequenced in a study of blood T cells in healthy people across ages. MiXCR, applied by TCRdb to the 5' RACE reads, yields one record per CDR3 protein. In the table there are roughly 790,000 distinct CDR3 sequences, roughly two fifths of which are singletons. The sequenced sample consisted of blood. The receptors were sampled from a woman aged 55-70 years in good health. Both conserved end residues are part of each CDR3. The D gene is left open where the match is weak. Not all rows give a size; the values are once, few, many and, for expanded clones, a class.

D gene: .; clone size: few; J gene: TRBJ1-5; V gene: TRBV18; CDR3 DNA: TGTGCCAGCTCCGGGGACCCACTGTCCGCGGAGCCCCAGCATTTT; CDR3 protein: CASSGDPLSAEPQHF
D gene: .; clone size: few; J gene: TRBJ1-2; V gene: TRBV20-1; CDR3 DNA: TGCAGTGCTAGCCAAGAAACCGGGTATGGCTACACCTTC; CDR3 protein: CSASQETGYGYTF
D gene: TRBD2; clone size: many; J gene: TRBJ2-1; V gene: TRBV25-1; CDR3 DNA: TGTGCCAGCAGTGGAGGACTAGCGAATGAGCAGTTCTTC; CDR3 protein: CASSGGLANEQFF
D gene: .; clone size: .; J gene: TRBJ1-1; V gene: TRBV24-1; CDR3 DNA: TGTGCCACCAGAGGTCTGGGGGACACTGAAGCTTTCTTT; CDR3 protein: CATRGLGDTEAFF
D gene: .; clone size: .; J gene: TRBJ2-1; V gene: TRBV7-2; CDR3 DNA: TGTGCCAGCAGCCGGGCTGGGGCTCGAGGGGACAATGAGCAGTTCTTC; CDR3 protein: CASSRAGARGDNEQFF
D gene: TRBD1; clone size: few; J gene: TRBJ2-7; V gene: TRBV9; CDR3 DNA: TGTGCCAGCAGCGTCGGACAGGGGGCGGACGAGCAGTACTTC; CDR3 protein: CASSVGQGADEQYF
D gene: .; clone size: .; J gene: TRBJ2-1; V gene: TRBV27; CDR3 DNA: TGTGCCAGCAGTTTCCCCGCTAACTACAATGAGCAGTTCTTC; CDR3 protein: CASSFPANYNEQFF
D gene: TRBD1; clone size: .; J gene: TRBJ1-1; V gene: TRBV29-1; CDR3 DNA: TGCAGCGTTGAGGGACAGTGGAACACTGAAGCTTTCTTT; CDR3 protein: CSVEGQWNTEAFF
D gene: .; clone size: few; J gene: TRBJ2-3; V gene: TRBV20-1; CDR3 DNA: TGCAGTGCTAGAGATTGGTGGGAGAGCACAGATACGCAGTATTTT; CDR3 protein: CSARDWWESTDTQYF
D gene: .; clone size: .; J gene: TRBJ2-5; V gene: TRBV5-1; CDR3 DNA: TGTGCCAGCAGCATACTCGATGAGCAGTACTTC; CDR3 protein: CASSILDEQYF
D gene: .; clone size: few; J gene: TRBJ1-1; V gene: TRBV7-3; CDR3 DNA: TGTGCCAGCAGTCCACGTAGCCCGAACACTGAAGCTTTCTTT; CDR3 protein: CASSPRSPNTEAFF
D gene: .; clone size: .; J gene: TRBJ1-5; V gene: TRBV7-9; CDR3 DNA: TGTGCCAGCAGCCGCGGGGACGGAATTTATCAGCCCCAGCATTTT; CDR3 protein: CASSRGDGIYQPQHF
D gene: TRBD1; clone size: few; J gene: TRBJ2-7; V gene: TRBV7-8; CDR3 DNA: TGTGCCAGCAGCTTAACCCAGGGGGTCCCCTACGAGCAGTACTTC; CDR3 protein: CASSLTQGVPYEQYF
D gene: .; clone size: few; J gene: TRBJ2-6; V gene: TRBV7-9; CDR3 DNA: TGTGCCAGCACCCTCCATACAGGCTCTGGGGCCAACGTCCTGACTTTC; CDR3 protein: CASTLHTGSGANVLTF
D gene: .; clone size: .; J gene: TRBJ2-5; V gene: TRBV11-1; CDR3 DNA: TGTGCCAGCAGCTTAATAGGCAGGGGAGGAGAAGAGACCCAGTACTTC; CDR3 protein: CASSLIGRGGEETQYF
D gene: TRBD1; clone size: .; J gene: TRBJ1-5; V gene: TRBV5-6; CDR3 DNA: TGTGCCAGCAGCCTGACAGGGCTCAGCGACAATCAGCCCCAGCATTTT; CDR3 protein: CASSLTGLSDNQPQHF
D gene: TRBD2; clone size: few; J gene: TRBJ2-1; V gene: TRBV20-1; CDR3 DNA: TGCAGTGCTAGTGGGACTAGCGGGAGGAATGAGCAGTTCTTC; CDR3 protein: CSASGTSGRNEQFF
D gene: TRBD2; clone size: many; J gene: TRBJ2-1; V gene: TRBV12-3/TRBV12-4; CDR3 DNA: TGTGCCAGCAGTTTGGGACTAGCGGGAGCGAGCTCCTACAATGAGCAGTTCTTC; CDR3 protein: CASSLGLAGASSYNEQFF
D gene: TRBD1; clone size: .; J gene: TRBJ2-5; V gene: TRBV20-1; CDR3 DNA: TGCAGTGAGAGGGTACAGGGGATGGATGAGCAGTACTTC; CDR3 protein: CSERVQGMDEQYF
D gene: .; clone size: few; J gene: TRBJ2-5; V gene: TRBV15; CDR3 DNA: TGTGCCACCAGCAGAGCCTCTCGAGGGACCCAGTACCAAGAGACCCAGTACTTC; CDR3 protein: CATSRASRGTQYQETQYF
D gene: .; clone size: .; J gene: TRBJ1-1; V gene: TRBV29-1; CDR3 DNA: TGCAGCGTTTTGGGGGGGCATTCGAACACTGAAGCTTTCTTT; CDR3 protein: CSVLGGHSNTEAFF
D gene: TRBD1; clone size: .; J gene: TRBJ2-7; V gene: TRBV5-6; CDR3 DNA: TGTGCCAGCAGCTCAACGACAGGGGGCCCCTACGAGCAGTACTTC; CDR3 protein: CASSSTTGGPYEQYF
D gene: .; clone size: many; J gene: TRBJ1-5; V gene: TRBV21-1; CDR3 DNA: TGTGCCAGCAGCAAAGTCTCCGAGTATAGCAATCAGCCCCAGCATTTT; CDR3 protein: CASSKVSEYSNQPQHF
D gene: .; clone size: few; J gene: TRBJ1-1; V gene: TRBV30; CDR3 DNA: TGTGCCTGGACCAAGACAGTGGCTGACACTGAAGCTTTCTTT; CDR3 protein: CAWTKTVADTEAFF
D gene: .; clone size: .; J gene: TRBJ2-1; V gene: TRBV21-1; CDR3 DNA: TGTGCCAGCAGGGACATCTCCGGGGAGGACGAGCAGTTCTTC; CDR3 protein: CASRDISGEDEQFF
D gene: .; clone size: .; J gene: TRBJ1-2; V gene: TRBV10-2; CDR3 DNA: TGCGCCAGCAACTACCGGTGGAGTCGGTATGGCTACACCTTC; CDR3 protein: CASNYRWSRYGYTF
D gene: .; clone size: .; J gene: TRBJ1-1; V gene: TRBV4-1; CDR3 DNA: TGCGCCAGCAACCAAGATTTTTTGGGAAACACTGAAGCTTTCTTT; CDR3 protein: CASNQDFLGNTEAFF
D gene: TRBD2; clone size: few; J gene: TRBJ2-1; V gene: TRBV25-1; CDR3 DNA: TGTGCCACCGACCGGGGGGACAATGAGCAGTTCTTC; CDR3 protein: CATDRGDNEQFF
D gene: .; clone size: few; J gene: TRBJ2-1; V gene: TRBV6-2/TRBV6-3; CDR3 DNA: TGTGCCAGCGGCAACTACTACAATGAGCAGTTCTTC; CDR3 protein: CASGNYYNEQFF
D gene: .; clone size: few; J gene: TRBJ1-1; V gene: TRBV3-1; CDR3 DNA: TGTGCCAGCATCCGGGGGGATGAAGCTTTCTTT; CDR3 protein: CASIRGDEAFF
D gene: .; clone size: .; J gene: TRBJ2-5; V gene: TRBV29-1; CDR3 DNA: TGCAGCGACGAGGAGAGGGAGACCCAGTACTTC; CDR3 protein: CSDEERETQYF
D gene: .; clone size: .; J gene: TRBJ1-2; V gene: TRBV11-2; CDR3 DNA: TGTGCCAGCAGCTTAGAGGGCCGTCAGGGTGGCTACACCTTC; CDR3 protein: CASSLEGRQGGYTF
D gene: TRBD2; clone size: many; J gene: TRBJ2-2; V gene: TRBV2; CDR3 DNA: TGTGCCAGCAGTGTAGGGACTAGCACCGGGGAGCTGTTTTTT; CDR3 protein: CASSVGTSTGELFF
D gene: .; clone size: .; J gene: TRBJ2-7; V gene: TRBV20-1; CDR3 DNA: TGCAGTGCTAAAGTCCCGGGACAAGGTTTTTACGAGCAGTACTTC; CDR3 protein: CSAKVPGQGFYEQYF
D gene: TRBD2; clone size: .; J gene: TRBJ2-4; V gene: TRBV7-2; CDR3 DNA: TGTGCCAGCAGCTCCGCGGGAGGCTGGAACATTCAGTACTTC; CDR3 protein: CASSSAGGWNIQYF
D gene: .; clone size: .; J gene: TRBJ2-1; V gene: TRBV7-9; CDR3 DNA: TGTGACAGCAGCCGCATTCTCCCAGAATACCGGAATGAGCAGTTCTTC; CDR3 protein: CDSSRILPEYRNEQFF
D gene: TRBD2; clone size: few; J gene: TRBJ2-7; V gene: TRBV11-2; CDR3 DNA: TGTGCCAGCAGCAAGACTAGCGGGGGCCACGAGCAGTACTTC; CDR3 protein: CASSKTSGGHEQYF
D gene: TRBD2; clone size: .; J gene: TRBJ2-3; V gene: TRBV9; CDR3 DNA: TGTGCCAGCAGCGGCCCGAGCGGGAGTCTCGCAGATACGCAGTATTTT; CDR3 protein: CASSGPSGSLADTQYF
D gene: TRBD2; clone size: .; J gene: TRBJ2-7; V gene: TRBV11-2; CDR3 DNA: TGTGCCAGCACCTTGCTAGCGGGACAACACTACGAGCAGTACTTC; CDR3 protein: CASTLLAGQHYEQYF
D gene: .; clone size: few; J gene: TRBJ2-5; V gene: TRBV7-2; CDR3 DNA: TGTGCCAGCAGCTTCCCCGCGGGAGAGACCCAGTACTTC; CDR3 protein: CASSFPAGETQYF
D gene: .; clone size: .; J gene: TRBJ2-7; V gene: TRBV2; CDR3 DNA: TGTGCCAGCAGTGACCCTGTAACAGGGGGGGAACCTTACGAGCAGTACTTC; CDR3 protein: CASSDPVTGGEPYEQYF
D gene: .; clone size: few; J gene: TRBJ2-5; V gene: TRBV7-8; CDR3 DNA: TGTGCCAGCAGCTTAGGGGTCAATGGGGGGCAGTACTTC; CDR3 protein: CASSLGVNGGQYF
D gene: .; clone size: .; J gene: TRBJ2-7; V gene: TRBV7-9; CDR3 DNA: TGTGCCAGCAGCCGCCCCGGGGACGCGCCCTACGAGCAGTACTTC; CDR3 protein: CASSRPGDAPYEQYF
D gene: .; clone size: .; J gene: TRBJ2-7; V gene: TRBV4-1; CDR3 DNA: TGCGCCAGCAGCCAAGCCAGGAACGAGCAGTACTTC; CDR3 protein: CASSQARNEQYF
D gene: .; clone size: .; J gene: TRBJ2-7; V gene: TRBV20-1; CDR3 DNA: TGCAGTGCTGCCCCCACGGGGACCTACGAGCAGTACTTC; CDR3 protein: CSAAPTGTYEQYF
D gene: TRBD2; clone size: .; J gene: TRBJ2-5; V gene: TRBV11-2; CDR3 DNA: TGTGCCAGCAGCTGGGGGACTAGCGGGAATGAGCAGTACTTC; CDR3 protein: CASSWGTSGNEQYF
D gene: .; clone size: .; J gene: TRBJ2-5; V gene: TRBV4-2; CDR3 DNA: TGTGCCAGCAGTAAGGACTCTTGGGGAGAGACCCAGTACTTC; CDR3 protein: CASSKDSWGETQYF
D gene: .; clone size: .; J gene: TRBJ2-1; V gene: TRBV20-1; CDR3 DNA: TGCAGTGCCGCCACACGGAGATCCTCCTACAATGAGCAGTTCTTC; CDR3 protein: CSAATRRSSYNEQFF
D gene: TRBD2; clone size: .; J gene: TRBJ2-1; V gene: TRBV2; CDR3 DNA: TGTGCCAGCCGCATAGGACTAGCGTCGAATGAGCAGTTCTTC; CDR3 protein: CASRIGLASNEQFF
D gene: .; clone size: few; J gene: TRBJ2-7; V gene: TRBV3-1; CDR3 DNA: TGTGCCAGCAGCCAAGGGCCGTCGGGTTACGAGCAGTACTTC; CDR3 protein: CASSQGPSGYEQYF
D gene: .; clone size: .; J gene: TRBJ2-1; V gene: TRBV6-5; CDR3 DNA: TGTGCCAGTGACGGACTCTACAATGGGCAGTTCTTC; CDR3 protein: CASDGLYNGQFF
D gene: .; clone size: .; J gene: TRBJ2-1; V gene: TRBV7-9; CDR3 DNA: TGTGCCAGCAGCCCGGGCAGTGGCAATGAGCAGTTCTTC; CDR3 protein: CASSPGSGNEQFF
D gene: TRBD1; clone size: .; J gene: TRBJ1-5; V gene: TRBV20-1; CDR3 DNA: TGCAGTGCGTCCCAGGGGACAGACTATAGCAATCAGCCCCAGCATTTT; CDR3 protein: CSASQGTDYSNQPQHF
D gene: TRBD1; clone size: few; J gene: TRBJ2-2; V gene: TRBV7-9; CDR3 DNA: TGTGCCAGCAGCTCAGGGACAGAGAACACCGGGGAGCTGTTTTTT; CDR3 protein: CASSSGTENTGELFF
D gene: TRBD1; clone size: few; J gene: TRBJ1-2; V gene: TRBV7-2; CDR3 DNA: TGTGCCAGCAGCCCAGCCGGGACAGGGGTTTATGGCTACACCTTC; CDR3 protein: CASSPAGTGVYGYTF
D gene: .; clone size: few; J gene: TRBJ1-2; V gene: TRBV2; CDR3 DNA: TGTGCCAGCGGAAAGACAGGACTTTGGCGGGGCTACACCTTC; CDR3 protein: CASGKTGLWRGYTF
D gene: .; clone size: .; J gene: TRBJ2-1; V gene: TRBV27; CDR3 DNA: TGTGCCAGCGCTCCGATCGGGATGGGAAGTGGTGAGCAGTTCTTC; CDR3 protein: CASAPIGMGSGEQFF